These 25 T cell receptor beta chains originate from one sample sequenced in a study of metastatic and nonmetastatic thyroid tumors. TCRdb used MiXCR to call clones anew from the PCR reads. The table includes about 20,000 clones, approximately 31% detected once. Patients were all untreated before their thyroid surgery. Sequencing was carried out using blood. These receptors were taken from a female donor with papillary thyroid cancer or a benign thyroid nodule (not recorded which). Some clones in this sample may be carry-over from other donors' samples.

This chain connects TRBV7-2 to TRBJ1-1, with unresolved D. The CDR3 is 15 residues long. The germline V gene has CDR1 SGHTA and CDR2 FQGNSA. Deletions cut 2 bases from V and 2 bases from J, with 12 bases between. The DNA of the CDR3 is TGTGCCAGCAGCTTATACCAGATACGAAACACTGAAGCTTTCTTT. Protein sequence: CASSLYQIRNTEAFF.

This clone was seen many times. The rearrangement links TRBV20-1 to TRBJ2-1, with D possibly being TRBD2 (6 bases). V lost 3 bases and J lost 9, with 12 bases in between. The CDR3 consists of 12 residues. Germline V lookup: CDR1 DFQATT, CDR2 SNEGSKA (reference sequence). The CDR3 DNA sequence: TGCAGTGCTAGCGGGAGCTGGAGTGAGCAGTTCTTC. This codes for CSASGSWSEQFF.

Ten or more counts support this clone. CDR3 nucleotides: TGCAGTGCTAGACCTACTAGCGGGAGGGCCTCCAATGAGCAGTTCTTC. Encoded protein: CSARPTSGRASNEQFF. V gene TRBV20-1 combines with J gene TRBJ2-1; 13 bases match TRBD2. J lost 6 bases, V lost 2 bases, and 7 bases had no gene match. The length of the CDR3 is 16 residues. The germline gives CDR1 DFQATT, CDR2 SNEGSKA (reference sequence).

The chain employs TRBV20-1 and TRBJ2-3; no clear D. There are 13 residues in the CDR3. V lost 0 bases, J lost 6 bases, and 10 bases lay in between. CDR1 and CDR2 (germline): DFQATT, SNEGSKA (reference sequence). As DNA, the CDR3 is TGCAGTGCTAGAGATGAGAGGCTGGATACGCAGTATTTT. It is translated as CSARDERLDTQYF.

This clone is termed medium-sized. The chain is built from TRBV28 and TRBJ1-2, with no clear D. From germline, CDR1 is MDHEN and CDR2 SYDVKM. CDR3 size: 15 residues. Trimming took 2 bases from V and 1 from J, leaving 11 bases between them. The chain's CDR3 is CASSLESGINYGYTF. CDR3 nucleotides: TGTGCCAGCAGTTTAGAATCTGGCATTAACTATGGCTACACCTTC.

This clone was found many times. This chain connects TRBV5-6 to TRBJ2-1; TRBD2 matches 12 bases. The ends lost 3 bases at V and 3 bases at J; junction bases unmatched: 1. The V gene's germline CDR1 is SGHDT and CDR2 YYEEEE. The CDR3 is 15 amino acids. The CDR3 loop reads CASSSLAGGYNEQFF. DNA of the CDR3: TGTGCCAGCAGCTCACTAGCGGGGGGCTACAATGAGCAGTTCTTC.

The V call is TRBV20-1, the J call TRBJ1-2; TRBD1 is a possible D gene (5 bases). Germline CDR1 reads DFQATT; CDR2 reads SNEGSKA (reference sequence). Trimming shortened V by 5 bases and J by 7 bases, and 20 bases separated the two germline ends. The CDR3 contains 14 residues. CDR3 residues: CSASPGPFGGGYTF. Here the CDR3 DNA reads TGCAGTGCTTCCCCGGGACCTTTCGGTGGTGGCTACACCTTC.

This chain joins TRBV20-1 and TRBJ1-1; TRBD1 is a possible D gene (5 bases). With 0 bases removed from V and 1 base from J, the gap between germline ends came to 6 bases. Per germline, CDR1 DFQATT and CDR2 SNEGSKA (reference sequence). There are 13 residues in the CDR3. CDR3 in amino acids: CSARETANTEAFF. CDR3 DNA sequence: TGCAGTGCTAGAGAGACAGCGAACACTGAAGCTTTCTTT.

This clone is classed as medium-sized. V is TRBV11-2 and J is TRBJ2-7; 7 nucleotides line up with TRBD1. Germline values: CDR1 SGHAT, CDR2 FQNNGV. The CDR3 loop spans 15 amino acids. V shed 1 base, J shed 3 bases, and the junction held 6 bases outside the gene matches. DNA of the CDR3: TGTGCCAGCAGCTTAGTGGGGACAGTAGACTACGAGCAGTACTTC. This encodes CASSLVGTVDYEQYF.

Turning to this clone: One base away lies a much larger clone, so this may be a sequencing read error. The sample has other DNA sequences that encode this CDR3 too. The genes are TRBV4-1 and TRBJ2-7, with D perhaps matching TRBD1 (7 bases). The CDR3 contains 15 residues. Germline CDR1 is MGHRA and CDR2 is YSYEKL. The CDR3 spells CASSRGTDTSYEQYF. CDR3 in DNA: TGCGCCAGCAGCCGCGGGACAGATACTTCCTACGAGCAATACTTC.

This clone is medium-sized. V gene TRBV6-1 combines with J gene TRBJ2-7; D remains unclear. The CDR3 runs to 11 residues. CDR1 and CDR2 (germline): MNHNS, SASEGT. V was clipped by 1 base and J by 7 bases, with 5 bases between them. This CDR3 reads CASSEEEEQYF. The CDR3 DNA is TGTGCCAGCAGTGAAGAAGAAGAGCAGTACTTC.

The chain links TRBV20-1 to TRBJ1-1, with 10 positions matching TRBD1. The CDR3 spans 13 residues. CDR1 is DFQATT, CDR2 SNEGSKA, per germline (reference sequence). Unmatched junction bases numbered 1, after V lost 5 bases and J lost 1 base. Here the CDR3 DNA reads TGCAGTGCTCGGGACAGGGGGAACACTGAAGCTTTCTTT. Its protein product is CSARDRGNTEAFF.

Many counts were recorded for this clone. The CDR3 DNA reads TGCAGTGCTTCTCAAGGGGGCGGGGAAGCTTTCTTT. Protein: CSASQGGGEAFF. V usage is TRBV20-1 and J usage is TRBJ1-1, with 7 bases aligning to TRBD1. The CDR3 runs to 12 residues. From germline, CDR1 is DFQATT and CDR2 SNEGSKA (reference sequence). Trimming cost V 5 bases and J 8 bases; bases outside gene matches: 8.

CDR3 coding DNA: TGTGCCAGCAGCGGCGGATTATTAGATATCCAGTACTTC. Residues: CASSGGLLDIQYF. J is TRBJ2-5 and V is TRBV7-2; no definite D call. The CDR3 is 13 residues long. The V end lost 5 bases, the J end lost 10 bases, and 17 bases lay between the germline ends. Germline assignment: CDR1 SGHTA and CDR2 FQGNSA. Combining the CDR3 with reference TRBV7-2 and TRBJ2-5 gives the whole variable domain GAGVSQSPSNKVTEKGKDVELRCDPISGHTALYWYRQSLGQGLEFLIYFQGNSAPDKSGLPSDRFSAERTGGSVSTLTIQRTQQEDSAVYLCASSGGLLDIQYFGPGTRLLVL.

This clone was seen ten or more times. The chain carries TRBV20-1 and TRBJ2-5; D is possibly TRBD2 (6 bases). Germline V gives CDR1 DFQATT, CDR2 SNEGSKA (reference sequence). The CDR3 is made up of 17 amino acids. The V end was cut by 0 bases, the J end by 5 bases, with 22 bases between. CDR3 sequence: CSARDQAGPGGGETQYF. In DNA, the CDR3 is TGCAGTGCTAGAGATCAGGCGGGCCCCGGGGGTGGGGAGACCCAGTACTTC.

This clone was seen a handful of times. The gene calls are TRBV19 and TRBJ1-2; no reliable D call. In germline, CDR1 is LNHDA, CDR2 SQIVND (reference sequence). V was trimmed by 9 bases and J by 4 bases, leaving 15 bases between them. This CDR3 comprises 13 residues. DNA for the CDR3: TGTGCCAGCTCGTTGGGCCCGCCCTATGGCTACACCTTC. It yields the protein CASSLGPPYGYTF.

This clone was picked up a small number of times. The chain links TRBV6-4 to TRBJ1-1, with TRBD1 matching over 7 bases. Looked up from germline, CDR1 is MRHNA and CDR2 is SNTAGT. The CDR3 sequence is 13 residues long. The J segment lost 1 base and the V segment lost 10 bases, leaving 6 bases of the junction unmatched. In nucleotides, the CDR3 is TGTGCCACCGACCGGGACAGGAACACTGAAGCTTTCTTT. It is translated as CATDRDRNTEAFF.

With respect to this clone: A junction boundary mismatches the germline segment, possibly from a read error. The V call is TRBV19, the J call TRBJ1-1, with a possible D match to TRBD1 (5 bases). The CDR3 is made up of 14 amino acids. Germline values: CDR1 LNHDA, CDR2 SQIVND (reference sequence). The CDR3 region is CASSMGQGVTVAFF. CDR3 DNA sequence: TGTGCCAGTAGTATGGGTCAGGGTGTAACTGTAGCTTTCTTT.

In its sample, this clone was seen a few times. The chain couples TRBV20-1 to TRBJ1-3; weak D call: TRBD1 (6 bases). There are 16 residues in the CDR3. CDR1 is DFQATT and CDR2 is SNEGSKA in the germline V gene (reference sequence). Trimming shortened V by 5 bases and J by 1 base, and 18 bases separated the two germline ends. CDR3 DNA: TGCAGTGCTCTAACAGGGCGCGGGAATTCTGGAAACACCATATATTTT. Translating gives CSALTGRGNSGNTIYF.

This clone was counted at least ten times. The CDR3 protein is CATTGGISVNTEAFF. The CDR3 bases are TGTGCCACGACAGGGGGCATCTCGGTGAACACTGAAGCTTTCTTT. V and J are TRBV10-3 and TRBJ1-1; 10 bases fit TRBD1. Germline V gene data show CDR1 as ENHRY and CDR2 as SYGVKD. This CDR3 spans 15 amino acids. Trimming took 10 bases from V and 0 from J; bases not matched to a gene: 8.

This clone showed up just a few times. The chain employs TRBV6-1 and TRBJ2-1, with 13 bases that match TRBD2. J was trimmed by 7 bases and V by 7 bases; bases with no gene match: 10. Germline CDR1 MNHNS, CDR2 SASEGT. The CDR3 is 16 amino acids. CDR3 nucleotide sequence: TGTGCCAGCACCGCACTAGCGGGGGGGATCAGGAATGAGCAGTTCTTC. It translates to CASTALAGGIRNEQFF.

This clone was observed many times. The chain recombines TRBV5-6 with TRBJ1-4; D gene uncertain. The CDR3 totals 13 residues. Looked up from germline, CDR1 is SGHDT and CDR2 is YYEEEE. Trimming took off 0 bases at V and 7 bases at J, with 7 bases between the two ends. The CDR3: CASSLASREKLFF. The CDR3 region has the DNA TGTGCCAGCAGCTTGGCTAGTCGTGAAAAACTGTTTTTT.

A note on this clone: The conserved phenylalanine or tryptophan is not found at the CDR3 terminus, so this likely reflects a read error. The chain has TRBV20-1 and TRBJ1-5, with D uncertain. The CDR3 runs to 14 residues. Germline V lookup: CDR1 DFQATT, CDR2 SNEGSKA (reference sequence). In DNA, the CDR3 is TGCATTTCTAGAGACCCTCAGGGCAATCAGCCCCAGCATTTG. It codes for CISRDPQGNQPQHL.

This clone ranks as medium-sized. This chain connects TRBV25-1 to TRBJ2-7, with TRBD1 matching over 7 bases. Germline trimming cut 2 bases from V and 4 bases from J; bases unmatched to any gene: 5. Germline lookup yields CDR1 MGHDK and CDR2 SYGVNS. The CDR3 sequence is 14 residues long. The CDR3 protein is CASSEPGQIYEQYF. The DNA for the CDR3 is TGTGCCAGCAGTGAACCGGGACAGATATACGAGCAGTACTTC.

Concerning this clone: This may be a read error: a much more frequent sequence differs by one nucleotide. The rearrangement uses TRBV27 and TRBJ2-2; 7 bases are a match to TRBD2. V trimming: 8 bases; J trimming: 7 bases; junction bases outside the gene matches: 19. Germline CDR1 MNHEY, CDR2 SMNVEV (reference sequence). This CDR3 spans 17 amino acids. CDR3 DNA: TGTGCCAGCCCCTCCCCAGGTGGGGGGGTGCAAAACGGGGAGCTGTTTTTT. Protein product: CASPSPGGGVQNGELFF.